Listed below are T cell receptor beta chains from one sample, sequenced in a study of cytomegalovirus exposure and HLA in healthy donors. Profiled with immunoSEQ multiplex PCR; TCRdb holds only in-frame clones, not every one. The table lists more than 80,000 clones, roughly 80% of them singletons, with 1.2% in the top ten. The source material was PBMCs. All receptors come from a girl aged 2 to 9 in good health and CMV-seropositive. CDR3s include the opening cysteine and the closing phenylalanine or tryptophan. The D gene is left open where the match is weak. A row's size may be missing; if present it is once, few, many or a size class.

v_gene	abundance	j_gene	d_gene	CDR3aa	CDR3nt
TRBV4-1	few	TRBJ2-3	.	CASSQELTRSGAADTQYF	TGCGCCAGCAGCCAAGAACTTACGCGGAGCGGAGCCGCAGATACGCAGTATTTT
TRBV29-1	.	TRBJ1-5	.	CSISDTNNQPQHF	TGCAGCATATCGGACACCAACAATCAGCCCCAGCATTTT
TRBV6-5	.	TRBJ1-1	.	CASSSQNTNTEAFF	TGTGCCAGCAGCTCTCAAAACACGAACACTGAAGCTTTCTTT
TRBV6-1	.	TRBJ2-7	.	CASSEERGYEQYF	TGTGCCAGCAGTGAGGAGAGGGGGTACGAGCAGTACTTC
TRBV5-4	few	TRBJ2-5	TRBD2	CASSTGLAGVQETQYF	TGTGCCAGCAGCACGGGACTAGCGGGGGTCCAAGAGACCCAGTACTTC
TRBV7-9	once	TRBJ2-3	.	CAITRGYRTDTQYF	TGTGCCATAACGAGAGGATACAGGACAGATACGCAGTATTTT
TRBV7-2	.	TRBJ2-7	TRBD2	CASSYTSGVGEQYF	TGTGCCAGCAGCTACACTAGCGGGGTGGGTGAGCAGTACTTC
TRBV5-1	.	TRBJ2-3	.	CASSLEASEYTDTQYF	TGCGCCAGCAGCTTGGAGGCTAGCGAGTACACAGATACGCAGTATTTT
TRBV28	.	TRBJ1-1	TRBD1	CASSTPQGAVTEAFF	TGTGCCAGCAGTACCCCACAGGGGGCGGTTACTGAAGCTTTCTTT
TRBV14	.	TRBJ2-1	.	CASSLGHYNEQFF	TGTGCCAGCAGCCTGGGACATTACAATGAGCAGTTCTTC
TRBV4-1	.	TRBJ1-5	.	CASSQDSSSNQPQHF	TGCGCCAGCAGCCAAGATAGCAGTAGCAATCAGCCCCAGCATTTT
TRBV9	.	TRBJ2-3	.	CASSMGPRITDTQYF	TGTGCCAGCAGCATGGGGCCAAGGATCACAGATACGCAGTATTTT
TRBV2	.	TRBJ1-1	.	CASGGWGDTEAFF	TGTGCCAGCGGGGGATGGGGGGACACTGAAGCTTTCTTT
TRBV9	.	TRBJ2-5	.	CASSPTTGQETQYF	TGTGCCAGCAGCCCCACCACGGGGCAAGAGACCCAGTACTTC
TRBV7-9	.	TRBJ1-4	TRBD1	CASSQSGTEINEKLFF	TGTGCCAGCAGCCAATCCGGGACAGAGATAAATGAAAAACTGTTTTTT
TRBV30	.	TRBJ2-3	TRBD2	CAWSVLVGRARPDTQYF	TGTGCCTGGAGTGTACTTGTCGGGAGGGCCCGCCCAGATACGCAGTATTTT
TRBV6-1	.	TRBJ1-2	.	CASRAGVGGYTF	TGTGCCAGCAGGGCAGGGGTAGGGGGCTACACCTTC
TRBV18	.	TRBJ1-1	.	CASSRDIEAFF	TGTGCCAGCTCACGGGACATTGAAGCTTTCTTT
TRBV30	once	TRBJ1-5	TRBD1	CAWSRQGGQPQHF	TGTGCCTGGAGCCGACAGGGAGGTCAGCCCCAGCATTTT
TRBV25-1	.	TRBJ1-1	.	CASSGAYTEAFF	TGTGCCAGCAGTGGGGCGTACACTGAAGCTTTCTTT
TRBV23-1	.	TRBJ2-1	.	CASSLTDGQSSYNEQFF	TGCGCCAGCAGTCTCACGGACGGACAGAGCTCCTACAATGAGCAGTTCTTC
TRBV5-1	.	TRBJ2-1	TRBD2	CASSFPQGGPHEQFF	TGCGCCAGCAGCTTTCCCCAGGGAGGGCCCCATGAGCAGTTCTTC
TRBV5-1	.	TRBJ2-1	TRBD2	CASSASNLGRAGDSGEQFF	TGCGCCAGCAGCGCTTCTAACCTAGGACGAGCGGGAGATTCTGGTGAGCAGTTCTTC
TRBV19	.	TRBJ1-1	.	CASSIGGPLTEAFF	TGTGCCAGTAGTATCGGAGGGCCCCTGACTGAAGCTTTCTTT
TRBV19	.	TRBJ1-2	.	CASLPSGPNYGYTF	TGTGCCAGCCTACCGAGCGGACCGAACTATGGCTACACCTTC
TRBV9	.	TRBJ2-1	TRBD2	CASSVEGGLAVGEQFF	TGTGCCAGCAGCGTAGAGGGGGGACTAGCAGTCGGTGAGCAGTTCTTC
TRBV7-3	.	TRBJ1-1	.	CASSGRGNTEAFF	TGTGCCAGCAGCGGGAGGGGGAACACTGAAGCTTTCTTT
TRBV28	.	TRBJ2-7	TRBD1	CASGPGTVSYEQYF	TGTGCCAGCGGGCCTGGGACAGTATCCTACGAGCAGTACTTC
TRBV9	.	TRBJ1-2	TRBD1	CASSGRTGPDYGYTF	TGTGCCAGCAGCGGACGGACAGGGCCGGACTATGGCTACACCTTC
TRBV14	.	TRBJ2-7	TRBD2	CASGLAGDEQYF	TGTGCCAGCGGACTAGCGGGAGACGAGCAGTACTTC
TRBV7-9	few	TRBJ1-4	TRBD1	CASSPRTGAAIGEKLFF	TGTGCCAGCAGCCCAAGGACAGGGGCGGCTATTGGTGAAAAACTGTTTTTT
TRBV6-6	.	TRBJ2-3	.	CASSARSQDTQYF	TGTGCCAGCAGTGCACGGAGCCAGGATACGCAGTATTTT
TRBV2	.	TRBJ1-3	.	CASSAFGGDYGNTIYF	TGTGCCAGCAGTGCCTTTGGTGGGGACTATGGAAACACCATATATTTT
TRBV7-2	.	TRBJ1-2	TRBD1	CASSPAIGQGDYGYTF	TGTGCCAGCAGCCCGGCGATAGGACAGGGAGACTATGGCTACACCTTC
TRBV14	once	TRBJ2-2	.	CASSHKSRDSYTGELFF	TGTGCCAGCAGCCACAAAAGCCGGGATTCATACACCGGGGAGCTGTTTTTT
TRBV6-5	.	TRBJ1-2	.	CASSHPSRGGDGYTF	TGTGCCAGCAGCCACCCTAGTCGAGGAGGAGATGGCTACACCTTC
TRBV29-1	.	TRBJ1-5	TRBD1	CSVADRAEQPQHF	TGCAGCGTTGCAGACAGGGCGGAACAGCCCCAGCATTTT
TRBV9	.	TRBJ2-1	.	CASSPRGGRDEQFF	TGTGCCAGCAGCCCTCGCGGGGGCCGGGATGAGCAGTTCTTC
TRBV30	.	TRBJ1-5	.	CAWSVQANQPQHF	TGTGCCTGGAGTGTACAGGCCAACCAGCCCCAGCATTTT
TRBV10-3	.	TRBJ2-7	.	CAISESGWEQYF	TGTGCCATCAGTGAGTCGGGCTGGGAGCAGTACTTC
TRBV27	.	TRBJ1-1	.	CASRPTGWRTEAFF	TGTGCCAGCAGACCGACAGGCTGGAGGACTGAAGCTTTCTTT
TRBV5-4	.	TRBJ2-7	.	CASSSRDGSIEQYF	TGTGCCAGCAGCTCCCGGGATGGGTCTATCGAGCAGTACTTC
TRBV30	.	TRBJ1-1	TRBD1	CAWTGGVTEAFF	TGTGCCTGGACAGGGGGTGTCACTGAAGCTTTCTTT
TRBV6-1	.	TRBJ2-7	.	CASSEVPGNEQYF	TGTGCCAGCAGTGAAGTCCCAGGGAACGAGCAGTACTTC
TRBV19	few	TRBJ2-1	TRBD1	CASSSGTGGVVIRNEQFF	TGTGCCAGTAGCTCCGGGACAGGGGGCGTTGTAATCCGCAATGAGCAGTTCTTC
TRBV6-6	few	TRBJ2-4	.	CASTNPFEEFIQYF	TGTGCCAGCACTAACCCCTTTGAGGAGTTCATTCAGTACTTC
TRBV4-3	.	TRBJ1-1	.	CASKDTENTEAFF	TGCGCCAGCAAGGATACAGAGAACACTGAAGCTTTCTTT
TRBV27	.	TRBJ2-5	TRBD1	CASTYRDRGQETQYF	TGTGCCAGCACTTACCGGGACAGGGGTCAAGAGACCCAGTACTTC
TRBV7-8	.	TRBJ1-2	.	CASSLDSTGGYTF	TGTGCCAGCAGCTTGGACAGCACAGGAGGCTACACCTTC
TRBV5-1	.	TRBJ2-1	TRBD2	CASSWAGDNEQFF	TGCGCCAGCAGCTGGGCGGGGGACAATGAGCAGTTCTTC
TRBV29-1	few	TRBJ2-2	TRBD1	CSGGGGYTGELFF	TGCAGCGGAGGGGGCGGTTACACCGGGGAGCTGTTTTTT
TRBV6-1	.	TRBJ2-1	TRBD2	CASSRGRYNEQFF	TGTGCCAGCAGCCGCGGGAGGTACAATGAGCAGTTCTTC
TRBV27	.	TRBJ2-7	.	CASSFRGGNYEQYF	TGTGCCAGCAGTTTCCGAGGAGGGAACTACGAGCAGTACTTC
TRBV28	once	TRBJ2-2	TRBD2	CASTSGVLNTGELFF	TGTGCCAGCACCAGCGGGGTCCTTAACACCGGGGAGCTGTTTTTT
TRBV21-1	.	TRBJ2-7	.	CASSKPHQQCRSYEQYF	TGTGCCAGCAGCAAACCTCACCAACAGTGCCGTTCCTACGAGCAGTACTTC
TRBV5-1	.	TRBJ2-5	TRBD1	CASTNSGTGNSETQYF	TGCGCCAGCACAAACTCCGGGACAGGGAATAGCGAGACCCAGTACTTC
TRBV7-6	few	TRBJ1-1	TRBD1	CASSVQGSGNTEAFF	TGTGCCAGCTCCGTACAGGGGAGTGGAAACACTGAAGCTTTCTTT
TRBV7-6	.	TRBJ1-2	.	CASSEGQSYYGYTF	TGTGCCAGCAGCGAAGGACAGTCTTACTATGGCTACACCTTC
TRBV5-6	.	TRBJ2-1	TRBD2	CASRSYGTSGTNEQFF	TGTGCCAGCAGAAGCTATGGGACTAGCGGGACCAATGAGCAGTTCTTC
TRBV6-6	.	TRBJ1-3	.	CASLGLSGNTIYF	TGTGCCAGTCTAGGTCTCTCTGGAAACACCATATATTTT